This T cell receptor beta chain was sequenced in a study of T cell repertoires in cytomegalovirus infection. The overall study: It was the public TCR beta signatures that indicated both CMV infection and matching HLA type.

Study-level results: Carriage of CMV together with the relevant HLA was identifiable through cumulative public TCR beta family frequency.

This clonotype was counted at least ten times. Its target is unknown. The junction shows a germline mismatch at one end, possibly a read error. Germline CDR1 SGHRS, CDR2 YFSETQ. The CDR3 extends over 15 amino acids. TCRdb recomputed calls from the reads with MiXCR, one row per CDR3 protein. Counted here are about 830,000 distinct CDR3 sequences, about 33% occurring once; the ten biggest clones make up around an eighth. This sample comprised cultured CD8+ T cells from PBMCs, obtained from culture after CMV antigen stimulation. V usage is TRBV5-1 and J usage is TRBJ2-5, with a possible D match to TRBD2 (6 bases). The source is a human donor in good health (CMV status not recorded). Some clones in this sample may be carry-over from other donors' samples. CDR3 nucleotide sequence: TGTGCCAGCAGTTTGGGTGGGGGGACCCAAGAGACCCAGTACTTC. Translating it yields CASSLGGGTQETQYF.